This TCR beta chain is from a study of shared clonotypes between healthy human individuals. Assay used: immunoSEQ multiplex PCR; TCRdb lists only in-frame clones, some missing. The sample records 1.6 million or so clones, around 98.5% being singletons. Trimming took 8 bases from V and 2 from J, leaving 12 bases between them. This CDR3 is 13 amino acids long. CDR1 and CDR2 from the germline V gene are MNHEY and SMNVEV (reference sequence). This chain connects TRBV27 to TRBJ2-5; TRBD2 is a possible D gene (5 bases). This receptor was obtained from a man under 40 in good health. The sample comprised naive CD4+ T cells sorted from blood. The subset denotes: CD45RA+ positively selected. The CDR3 protein is CASAIREQETQYF. The CDR3 DNA follows: TGTGCCAGCGCCATTCGGGAACAAGAGACCCAGTACTTC.